One and the same sample provided the 3 T cell receptor beta chains below, sequenced in a study of cytomegalovirus exposure and HLA in healthy donors. Profiled with immunoSEQ multiplex PCR; TCRdb holds only in-frame clones, not every one. In the table there are approximately 160,000 clones, about 90% of which are singletons. Source material: PBMCs. The receptors come from a young woman in good health and CMV-seropositive.

V usage is TRBV2 and J usage is TRBJ1-1; 10 bases line up with TRBD1. CDR1 is SNHLY, CDR2 FYNNEI, per germline. The CDR3 is 15 amino acids. The junction had 10 bases not matched to a gene; V was cut back by 6 bases and J by 6 bases. The CDR3 DNA is TGTGCCAGCAGAAGAGAGACAGGGGGCATCGCTGAAGCTTTCTTT. Protein: CASRRETGGIAEAFF.

The chain is built from TRBV25-1 and TRBJ2-7; D perhaps matches TRBD1 (5 bases). The V end lost 2 bases, the J end lost 10 bases, and 18 bases lay between the germline ends. This CDR3 comprises 14 residues. From germline, CDR1 is MGHDK and CDR2 SYGVNS. The CDR3 sequence: CASSEQGISGPQYF. The CDR3 region has the DNA TGTGCCAGCAGTGAACAGGGCATCTCGGGTCCCCAGTACTTC.

V gene TRBV28 combines with J gene TRBJ1-3; D gene uncertain. CDR1 MDHEN and CDR2 SYDVKM come from the germline V gene. Trimming removed 8 bases at V and 5 bases at J, with 13 bases between. The CDR3 covers 13 residues. CDR3 sequence reads: CASGLGGRNTIYF. The CDR3 DNA reads TGTGCCAGCGGCCTCGGCGGGAGAAACACCATATATTTT.